This TCR beta chain was sequenced for a study of blood T cell repertoires in COVID-19 (TCRdb year 2020). Some background on the complete study: Samples from collaborators originated in the United States, Italy and Spain and spanned both the acute and convalescent phases of COVID-19. The material from the prospective study consisted of cDNA or gDNA derived from T cells, B-cell-depleted T cells, or PBMCs. Subjects who had been exposed to COVID-19, were actively infected with it, or had recovered from it provided the deeply sampled blood TCRbeta repertoires that made up the dataset. A freely available public database, intended as a resource for researchers studying the immune response to SARS-CoV-2, is where the repertoires were released. Samples came from the ongoing ImmuneRACE study (first 160 participants) plus 1,254 subjects from 6 global collaborators. The sample metadata nearly always contained a de-identified subject ID, COVID-19 status, age in years and sex. Where available, HLA class I and class II types were taken from metadata supplied by the sample provider and were not determined by assay-based typing. Summary of the overall study and its limitations: How much clinical and demographic metadata was included differed by source and by participant, and the metadata was provided uncurated.

The CDR3 starts with the cysteine, ends with the phenylalanine, and has 14 residues. Only the CDR3 portion is preserved as DNA: 42 bases, with reading frame beginning at the first base. In its sample, this clone was seen once. The antigen it binds to is not known. Base quality data are lacking; no much larger clone is found one base away. TCRbeta CDR3 regions were amplified from genomic DNA using the immunoSEQ Assay, a bias-controlled multiplex PCR. The original pipeline was this. Nucleated cell counts per sample were estimated from amplification of reference gene primers within the assay. To quantify the absolute abundance of each unique TCRbeta CDR3 rearrangement, sequence reads were collapsed and filtered. For each sample, productive Simpson clonality was calculated as the square root of Simpson's diversity index over productive rearrangements. TCRdb limited this immuneACCESS table to in-frame rearrangements with V and J called. A share of clones is missing; checked studies link under half to unresolved V genes, and the rest is unexplained. From that table come the V and J calls and clone size; the DNA was used to work out D and trimming. This sample holds around 96,000 clones; more than 90% were observed only once. The ten largest make up about 4.5% of the sample.

Whole blood was collected in K2EDTA tubes by collaborating institutions according to the institutions' own protocols. Collaborator samples were shipped for TCRbeta analysis as frozen whole blood, isolated PBMCs, or DNA extracted from either sample type. Source material: peripheral blood. This TCR was recovered from a human donor with active COVID-19. The donor label of this sample is uncertain. The chain links TRBV21-1 with TRBJ2-2; no DNA check was done on the table's D call, TRBD2. TRBV21-1 is shown as a pseudogene. Here the CDR3 is given as CASSPSGGTGELFF. Here is the DNA: TGTGCCAGCAGCCCTAGCGGGGGCACCGGGGAGCTGTTTTTT.